This T cell receptor beta chain was captured in a study of cytomegalovirus exposure and HLA in healthy donors. Study conclusions and caveats: TCR beta chain V- and J-gene trimming was linked, in a later analysis, to a missense variant in DCLRE1C. Among donors in an Asian-associated ancestry cluster, a later analysis reportedly found fewer N-insertions than the approximately 700-donor mean.

Germline V gene data show CDR1 as LNHDA and CDR2 as SQIVND (reference sequence). Trimming took 4 bases from V and 9 from J, leaving 10 bases between them. CDR3 length equals 12 residues. Comment on this clone: No antigen is known for it.

The PCR made use of 60 Vbeta and 13 Jbeta primers. Original data processing: In a later analysis, approximately 80 million unique TCR beta chains included roughly 11 million shared by two or more donors. Measured with immunoSEQ multiplex PCR; TCRdb has only the in-frame clones, and not every one. V, J and clone size are those of that table, while D and trimming were read from the DNA. The sample comprises 130,000 or so clones, 81% of which are singletons, and less than 2.5% rests with the top ten. The chain links TRBV19 to TRBJ1-5; D might be TRBD1 (5 bases). Material for sequencing was PBMCs. The clonotype originates from a woman aged 40 to 50 in good health and CMV-seronegative. In DNA, the CDR3 is TGTGCCAGTAGTACCTCCGGGGGGCCCCAGCATTTT. This translates into CASSTSGGPQHF.